What follows are 22 T cell receptor beta chains derived from one specimen sequenced in a study of T-cell reconstitution after alpha-beta-depleted transplantation in children. Unique molecular identifiers tagged the TCRbeta library. TCRdb called the PCR reads again in MiXCR, with one record for every CDR3 protein. The sample has nearly 250,000 distinct CDR3 sequences, approximately 8% seen once; the top ten hold less than 8%. Source: PBMCs, mostly from graft donor cells, taken 180 days after TCRalphabeta/CD19-depleted stem cell transplant. Receptors originate from a male patient younger than 18 who had a stem cell transplant for acute lymphoblastic leukemia, so the T cells may come from the graft donor.

In this sample, this clonotype turned up many times. The genes are TRBV5-5 and TRBJ2-5; no firm D call. V lost 0 bases, J lost 0 bases, and 3 bases lay in between. The germline V gene encodes CDR1 SGHKS and CDR2 YYEKEE (reference sequence). CDR3 length: 13 residues. The CDR3 loop reads CASSLVNQETQYF. The CDR3 nucleotides are TGTGCCAGCAGCTTGGTCAACCAAGAGACCCAGTACTTC.

In its sample, this clonotype was seen many times. This chain joins TRBV5-5 and TRBJ1-5; maybe TRBD1 (5 bases). Germline V lookup: CDR1 SGHKS, CDR2 YYEKEE (reference sequence). The CDR3 length is 14 residues. V dropped 5 bases and J dropped 2 bases, with 11 bases sitting between them. DNA of the CDR3: TGTGCCAGCAGTATAGGGGTTGGCAATCAGCCCCAGCATTTT. Protein: CASSIGVGNQPQHF. Based on the CDR3 plus reference TRBV5-5 and TRBJ1-5, the full variable domain is DAGVTQSPTHLIKTRGQQVTLRCSPISGHKSVSWYQQVLGQGPQFIFQYYEKEERGRGNFPDRFSARQFPNYSSELNVNALLLGDSALYLCASSIGVGNQPQHFGDGTRLSIL.

This clonotype was seen many times. V gene TRBV2 combines with J gene TRBJ2-2; 8 positions match TRBD1. Trimming took 10 bases from V and 3 from J; bases not matched to a gene: 4. Germline V lookup: CDR1 SNHLY, CDR2 FYNNEI. CDR3 size: 13 residues. CDR3 protein: CATGQDDTGELFF. CDR3 DNA: TGTGCCACGGGACAGGATGACACCGGGGAGCTGTTTTTT.

This clonotype was recorded at least ten times. The rearrangement links TRBV7-6 to TRBJ2-3; 8 bases fit TRBD1. CDR1 is SGHVS and CDR2 is FNYEAQ in the germline V gene. The CDR3 covers 16 residues. After removal of 1 base from V and 0 bases from J, the junction contained 3 bases not matched to a gene. For the CDR3, the DNA is TGTGCCAGCAGCTTAGGGACAGGGACTAGCACAGATACGCAGTATTTT. Protein product: CASSLGTGTSTDTQYF.

This clonotype appeared many times. The chain has TRBV28 and TRBJ1-5; 7 nucleotides align to TRBD1. CDR3 length: 16 residues. The germline V gene encodes CDR1 MDHEN and CDR2 SYDVKM. Trimming at V came to 4 bases and at J to 4 bases, leaving 10 bases not matched to a gene. The CDR3 nucleotides are TGTGCCAGCAGTTCACAGACAGGGAAACGAAATCAGCCCCAGCATTTT. Amino acids: CASSSQTGKRNQPQHF.

This clonotype was seen at least ten times. One end of the junction fails to match germline, which may point to a read error. The J gene is TRBJ2-2, the V gene TRBV7-7; D is uncertain. Germline V lookup: CDR1 SSHAT, CDR2 FNYEAQ (reference sequence). This CDR3 has 14 residues. The CDR3 sequence: CASSRRPNTGELFF. The CDR3 DNA follows: TGTGCTAGCAGCCGAAGACCGAACACCGGGGAGCTGTTTTTT.

The rearrangement joins TRBV19 to TRBJ2-1, with 9 bases lining up with TRBD1. V lost 5 bases and J lost 8; bases outside the gene matches: 7. From germline, CDR1 is LNHDA and CDR2 SQIVND (reference sequence). The CDR3 runs to 14 residues. CDR3 nucleotides: TGTGCCAGTAGTTTCCTGGACAGGGGCGATGAGCAGTTCTTC. Encoded protein: CASSFLDRGDEQFF.

This clonotype was counted at least ten times. A junction end diverges from the germline sequence, so it may reflect a read error. The rearrangement joins TRBV6-5 to TRBJ1-2; TRBD1 aligns across 7 bases. The length of the CDR3 is 13 residues. Germline CDR1 and CDR2: MNHEY and SVGAGI. Here the CDR3 reads CASSYQNRGGMAF. Here the CDR3 DNA reads TGTGCCAGCAGTTACCAAAACAGGGGAGGGATGGCCTTC.

CDR3 protein: CSARGGPTDTQYF. Written as DNA, the CDR3 is TGCAGTGCCAGGGGGGGTCCCACAGATACGCAGTATTTT. This chain links TRBV20-1 with TRBJ2-3; the D gene could be TRBD1 or TRBD2 (7 bases each). The CDR3 length is 13 residues. Germline V gene sequence: CDR1 DFQATT, CDR2 SNEGSKA (reference sequence). Trimming stripped 6 bases from V and 2 bases from J, with 12 bases between.

The sample holds many counts of this clonotype. The chain carries TRBV5-6 and TRBJ2-7; 8 nucleotides agree with TRBD1. Germline values: CDR1 SGHDT, CDR2 YYEEEE. With V trimmed by 0 bases and J by 6 bases, 2 bases remained unmatched. The CDR3 loop spans 13 amino acids. CDR3 nucleotide sequence: TGTGCCAGCAGCTTGGGGACAGGGATCGAGCAGTACTTC. Translating gives CASSLGTGIEQYF.

This clonotype was counted ten times or more. The J gene is TRBJ2-1, the V gene TRBV28; D remains unclear. V lost 3 bases and J 2 bases, leaving 11 bases between the germline ends. There are 15 residues in the CDR3. CDR1 is MDHEN, CDR2 SYDVKM, per germline. The CDR3 DNA reads as TGTGCCAGCAGTTTTCGACCAGACCCCTACAATGAGCAGTTCTTC. Translating it yields CASSFRPDPYNEQFF.

This clonotype has at least ten counts. The genes are TRBV7-9 and TRBJ2-4, with 12 bases aligning to TRBD2. The CDR3 consists of 16 residues. V gave up 5 bases and J gave up 11 bases; unmatched junction bases: 13. Germline lookup yields CDR1 SEHNR and CDR2 FQNEAQ (reference sequence). This CDR3 reads CASSPKPSGGALLQYF. In DNA, the CDR3 is TGTGCCAGCAGCCCTAAGCCTAGCGGGGGGGCCCTCCTTCAGTACTTC.

This clonotype was seen ten or more times. CDR3 protein: CASRLRGYEQYF. DNA for the CDR3: TGTGCCAGCAGACTCAGGGGGTACGAGCAGTACTTC. The chain uses TRBV6-5 and TRBJ2-7; 7 bases fit TRBD1. Per germline, CDR1 MNHEY and CDR2 SVGAGI. The CDR3 contains 12 residues. The ends lost 6 bases at V and 4 bases at J; junction bases unmatched: 3.

The table lists this clonotype with many counts. V is TRBV20-1 and J is TRBJ2-3; 8 nucleotides align to TRBD1. Trimming at V came to 0 bases and at J to 3 bases, leaving 8 bases not matched to a gene. CDR3 length equals 16 residues. The germline gives CDR1 DFQATT, CDR2 SNEGSKA (reference sequence). The CDR3 protein is CSARDRNGQGTDTQYF. For the CDR3, the DNA is TGCAGTGCTAGAGATCGCAATGGACAGGGAACAGATACGCAGTATTTT.

This clonotype was observed many times. The V call is TRBV18, the J call TRBJ2-5, with D possibly matching TRBD1 (6 bases). The CDR3 has 16 amino acids. V was clipped by 2 bases and J by 1 base, with 14 bases between them. Germline V gene data show CDR1 as KGHSH and CDR2 as LQKENI. The CDR3 spells CASSPWAGEGQETQYF. CDR3 DNA sequence: TGTGCCAGCTCACCATGGGCAGGGGAAGGCCAAGAGACCCAGTACTTC.

This clonotype was detected only a few times. Written as DNA, the CDR3 is TGTGCCAGCTCAGCGACATTCCTGGGCAAGACCTACAATGAGCAGTTCTTC. Translating it yields CASSATFLGKTYNEQFF. This chain links TRBV18 with TRBJ2-1; D not certain. Between the trimmed V and J ends, which lost 5 bases and 2 bases, there was a span of 19 bases. CDR1 is KGHSH and CDR2 is LQKENI in the germline V gene. This CDR3 is built from 17 residues.

This clonotype showed up many times. This chain links TRBV20-1 with TRBJ2-1; 9 nucleotides agree with TRBD2. The V gene's germline CDR1 is DFQATT and CDR2 SNEGSKA (reference sequence). V dropped 0 bases and J dropped 3; count of bases not matched to a gene: 3. There are 15 residues in the CDR3. CDR3 region: CSARESSGNYNEQFF. The CDR3 DNA follows: TGCAGTGCTAGAGAGTCTAGCGGGAACTACAATGAGCAGTTCTTC.

In this sample, this clonotype turned up many times. The chain couples TRBV6-2 or TRBV6-3 to TRBJ2-1; 7 bases agree with TRBD1. Looked up from germline, CDR1 is MNHEY and CDR2 is SVGEGT. The CDR3 totals 17 residues. The trim removed 5 bases at V and 2 bases at J, leaving 12 bases unmatched. The CDR3 sequence: CASSKPPTGVTYNEQFF. As DNA, the CDR3 is TGTGCCAGCAGTAAGCCCCCCACAGGGGTGACCTACAATGAGCAGTTCTTC.

This clonotype was detected many times. The V and J genes are TRBV7-4 and TRBJ1-3; TRBD1 agrees at 7 bases. The CDR3 is 16 amino acids. After removal of 3 bases from V and 0 bases from J, the junction contained 5 bases not matched to a gene. CDR1 and CDR2 from the germline V gene are SGHVT and SQSDAQ. CDR3 nucleotides: TGTGCCAGCAGCTTGACAGGGCCCCACTCTGGAAACACCATATATTTT. This translates into CASSLTGPHSGNTIYF.

The table lists this clonotype with many counts. This chain links TRBV6-2 or TRBV6-3 with TRBJ2-7, with D maybe TRBD1 (5 bases). Trimming took off 2 bases at V and 1 base at J, with 12 bases between the two ends. This CDR3 is built from 15 residues. CDR1 is MNHEY and CDR2 is SVGEGT in the germline V gene. The chain's CDR3 is CASSYPGHLSYEQYF. Here the CDR3 DNA reads TGTGCCAGCAGTTACCCTGGACACCTTTCCTACGAGCAGTACTTC.

This clonotype has at least ten counts. The chain is built from TRBV29-1 and TRBJ2-7; D remains ambiguous. This CDR3 is 13 amino acids long. The V and J ends lost 0 bases and 1 base respectively, with 7 bases between them. Germline CDR1 SQVTM, CDR2 ANQGSEA. The DNA for the CDR3 is TGCAGCGTTGAAGAGCTTAGTTCCTACGAGCAGTACTTC. Amino acid sequence: CSVEELSSYEQYF.

This clonotype was seen at least ten times. This sequence joins TRBV12-3 or TRBV12-4 and TRBJ2-5; TRBD1 aligns across 10 bases. The CDR3 loop spans 15 amino acids. Trimming took 3 bases from V and 4 from J; bases not matched to a gene: 5. The CDR3 nucleotides are TGTGCCAGCAGTTTCGACAGGGGGCGAGGAGAGACCCAGTACTTC. Residues: CASSFDRGRGETQYF.